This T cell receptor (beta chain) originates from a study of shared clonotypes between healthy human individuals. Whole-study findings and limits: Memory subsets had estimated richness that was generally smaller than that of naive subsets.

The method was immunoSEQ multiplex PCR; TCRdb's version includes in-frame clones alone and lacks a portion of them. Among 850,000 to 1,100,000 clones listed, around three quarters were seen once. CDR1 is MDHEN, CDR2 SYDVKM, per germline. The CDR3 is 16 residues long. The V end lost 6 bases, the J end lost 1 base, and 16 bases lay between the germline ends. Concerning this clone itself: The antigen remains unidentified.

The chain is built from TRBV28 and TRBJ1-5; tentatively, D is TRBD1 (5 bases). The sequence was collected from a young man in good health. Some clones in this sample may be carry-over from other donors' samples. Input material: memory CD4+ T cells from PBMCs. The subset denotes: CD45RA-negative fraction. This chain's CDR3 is CASRDILRRSNQPQHF. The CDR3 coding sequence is TGTGCCAGCAGGGACATCCTACGGAGGAGCAATCAGCCCCAGCATTTT.